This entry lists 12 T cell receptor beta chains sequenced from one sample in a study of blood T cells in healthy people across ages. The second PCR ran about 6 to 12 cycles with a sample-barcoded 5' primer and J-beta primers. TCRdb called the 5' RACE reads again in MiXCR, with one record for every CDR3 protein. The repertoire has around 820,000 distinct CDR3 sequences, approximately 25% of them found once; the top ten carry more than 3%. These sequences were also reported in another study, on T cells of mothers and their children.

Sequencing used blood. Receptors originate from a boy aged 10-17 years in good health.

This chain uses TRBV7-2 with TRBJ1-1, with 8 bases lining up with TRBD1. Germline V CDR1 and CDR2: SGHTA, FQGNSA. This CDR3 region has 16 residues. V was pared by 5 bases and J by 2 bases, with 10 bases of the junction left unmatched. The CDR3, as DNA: TGTGCCAGCAGCGTCTACAGGGGGGTTAAAAACACTGAAGCTTTCTTT. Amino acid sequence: CASSVYRGVKNTEAFF.

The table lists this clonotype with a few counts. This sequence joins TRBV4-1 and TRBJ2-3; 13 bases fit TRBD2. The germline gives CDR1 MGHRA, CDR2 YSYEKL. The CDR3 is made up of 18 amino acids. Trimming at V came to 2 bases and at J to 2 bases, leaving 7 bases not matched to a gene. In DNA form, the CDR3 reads TGCGCCAGCAGCCAATTTCCGGGACTAGCGGGATACACAGATACGCAGTATTTT. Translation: CASSQFPGLAGYTDTQYF.

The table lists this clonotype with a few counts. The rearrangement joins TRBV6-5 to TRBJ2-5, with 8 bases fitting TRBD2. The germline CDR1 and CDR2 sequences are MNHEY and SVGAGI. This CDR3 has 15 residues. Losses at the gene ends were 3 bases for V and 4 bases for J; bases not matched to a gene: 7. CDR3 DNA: TGTGCCAGCAGTTATTCCGGGGGGGAACGAGAGACCCAGTACTTC. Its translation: CASSYSGGERETQYF.

The CDR3, as DNA: TGTGCCACCACCCAAACGGGAGGCCTCTCCTACGAGCAGTACTTC. Amino acid sequence: CATTQTGGLSYEQYF. The J gene is TRBJ2-7, the V gene TRBV6-6; 7 positions match TRBD2. J was trimmed by 0 bases and V by 10 bases; bases with no gene match: 12. The CDR3 runs to 15 residues. Per germline, CDR1 MNHNY and CDR2 SVGAGI (reference sequence).

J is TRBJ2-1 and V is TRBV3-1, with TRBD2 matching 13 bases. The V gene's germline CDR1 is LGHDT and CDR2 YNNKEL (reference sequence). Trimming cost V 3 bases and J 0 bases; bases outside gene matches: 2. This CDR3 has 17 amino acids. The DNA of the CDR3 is TGTGCCAGCAGCCAGACTAGCGGGGGGTACTCCTACAATGAGCAGTTCTTC. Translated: CASSQTSGGYSYNEQFF.

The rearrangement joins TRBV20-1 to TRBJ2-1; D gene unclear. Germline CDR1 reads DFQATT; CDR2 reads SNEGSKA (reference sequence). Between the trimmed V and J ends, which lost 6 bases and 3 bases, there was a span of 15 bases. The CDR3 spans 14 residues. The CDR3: CSADDNRHYNEQFF. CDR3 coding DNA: TGCAGTGCGGACGACAACAGACACTACAATGAGCAGTTCTTC.

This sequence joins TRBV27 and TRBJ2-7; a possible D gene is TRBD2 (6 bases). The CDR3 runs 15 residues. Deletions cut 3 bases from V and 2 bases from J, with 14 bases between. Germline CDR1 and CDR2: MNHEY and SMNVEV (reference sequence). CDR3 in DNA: TGTGCCAGCAGTTTCTCGGGGGATTTTCCCTACGAGCAGTACTTC. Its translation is CASSFSGDFPYEQYF.

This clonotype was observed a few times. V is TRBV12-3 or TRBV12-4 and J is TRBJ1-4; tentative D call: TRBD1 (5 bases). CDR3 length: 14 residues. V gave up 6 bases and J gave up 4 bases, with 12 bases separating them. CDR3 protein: CASSGGGYNEKLFF. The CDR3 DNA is TGTGCCAGCAGCGGGGGAGGGTATAATGAAAAACTGTTTTTT.

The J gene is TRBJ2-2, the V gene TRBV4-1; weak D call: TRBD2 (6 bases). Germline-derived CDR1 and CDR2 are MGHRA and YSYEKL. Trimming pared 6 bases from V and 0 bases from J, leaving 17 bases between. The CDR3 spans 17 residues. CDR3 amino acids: CASRREAGLSNTGELFF. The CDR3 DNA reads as TGCGCCAGCAGACGAGAGGCGGGACTCTCGAACACCGGGGAGCTGTTTTTT.

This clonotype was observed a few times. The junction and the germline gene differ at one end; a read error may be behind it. The CDR3: CATSDWKLAGMGYEQLF. Written as DNA, the CDR3 is TGTGCCACCAGTGATTGGAAACTAGCGGGAATGGGGTATGAGCAGCTCTTC. J is TRBJ2-1 and V is TRBV24-1; 10 bases agree with TRBD2. This CDR3 has 17 amino acids. Germline CDR1 reads KGHDR; CDR2 reads SFDVKD.

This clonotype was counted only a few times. CDR3 sequence: CASSYGTGSTEAFF. DNA of the CDR3: TGTGCCAGCAGTTATGGGACAGGGAGCACTGAAGCTTTCTTT. The V and J genes are TRBV6-5 and TRBJ1-1; 9 nucleotides match TRBD1. This CDR3 has 14 residues. V gave up 3 bases and J gave up 4 bases; unmatched junction bases: 3. Germline lookup yields CDR1 MNHEY and CDR2 SVGAGI.

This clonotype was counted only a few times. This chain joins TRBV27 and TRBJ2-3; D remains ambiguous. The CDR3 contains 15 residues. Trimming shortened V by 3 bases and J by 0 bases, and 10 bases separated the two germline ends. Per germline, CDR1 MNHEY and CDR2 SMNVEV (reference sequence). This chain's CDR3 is CASSFNRPSTDTQYF. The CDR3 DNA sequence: TGTGCCAGCAGTTTCAATCGGCCTAGCACAGATACGCAGTATTTT.